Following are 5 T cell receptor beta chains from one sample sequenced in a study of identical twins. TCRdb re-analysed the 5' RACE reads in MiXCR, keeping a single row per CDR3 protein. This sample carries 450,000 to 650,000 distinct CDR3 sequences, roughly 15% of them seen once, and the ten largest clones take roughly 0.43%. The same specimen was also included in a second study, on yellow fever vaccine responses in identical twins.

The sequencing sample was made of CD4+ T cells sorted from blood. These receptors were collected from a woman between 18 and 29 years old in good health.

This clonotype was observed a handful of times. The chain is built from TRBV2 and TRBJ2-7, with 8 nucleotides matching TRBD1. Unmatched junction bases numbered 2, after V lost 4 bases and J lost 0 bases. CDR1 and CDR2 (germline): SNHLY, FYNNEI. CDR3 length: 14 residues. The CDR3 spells CASSVQGASYEQYV. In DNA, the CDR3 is TGTGCCAGCAGTGTTCAGGGGGCCTCCTACGAGCAGTACGTC.

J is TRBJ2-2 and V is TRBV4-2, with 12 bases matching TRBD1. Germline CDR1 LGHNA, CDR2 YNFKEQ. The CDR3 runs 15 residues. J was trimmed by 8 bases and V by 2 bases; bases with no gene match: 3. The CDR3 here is CASSQTGQGAGELFF. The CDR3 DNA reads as TGTGCCAGCAGCCAAACGGGACAGGGGGCGGGGGAGCTGTTTTTT.

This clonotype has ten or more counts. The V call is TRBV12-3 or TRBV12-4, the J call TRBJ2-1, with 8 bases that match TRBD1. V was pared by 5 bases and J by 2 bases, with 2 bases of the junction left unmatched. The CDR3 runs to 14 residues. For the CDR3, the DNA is TGTGCCAGCAGTCCGACAGGGGCCTACAATGAGCAGTTCTTC. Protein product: CASSPTGAYNEQFF.

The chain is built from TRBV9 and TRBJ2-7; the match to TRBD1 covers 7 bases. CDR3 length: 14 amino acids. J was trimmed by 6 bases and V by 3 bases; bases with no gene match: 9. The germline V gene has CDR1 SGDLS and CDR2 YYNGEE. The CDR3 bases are TGTGCCAGCAGCGCTACGACAGGGTCCGGCGAGCAGTACTTC. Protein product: CASSATTGSGEQYF.

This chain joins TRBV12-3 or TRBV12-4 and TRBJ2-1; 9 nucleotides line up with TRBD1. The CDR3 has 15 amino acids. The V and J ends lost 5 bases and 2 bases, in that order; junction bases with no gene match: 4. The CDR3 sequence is CASSQGQGAYNEQFF. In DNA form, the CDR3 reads TGTGCCAGCAGTCAGGGACAGGGCGCCTACAATGAGCAGTTCTTC.